The entry below gives a single T cell receptor (beta chain) sequence along with its context. Its antigen is not known. This sample was taken from a study of T cells expressing NK-cell markers. Study results and caveats: These same clonotypes (in a handful of donors) also led the CD3+CD56-NKG2C+ fraction. The study did not resolve the HCMV specificity of expanded NKG2C+ T cell clones.

This CDR3 contains 15 residues. Germline loops: CDR1 SGHTA, CDR2 FQGTGA. Reprocessing the 5' RACE reads, TCRdb reports a single entry for every CDR3 protein and omits DNA. This sample's clone table lists about 260,000 distinct CDR3 sequences. The V gene is TRBV7-3, the J gene TRBJ1-1; TCRdb's D call of TRBD1 is untestable without DNA. Material: blood T cells: a sorted CD56 or NKG2C T cell subset, CD4+ or CD8+ T cells, or bulk PBMC T cells (not recorded which). The sequence was obtained from a woman aged 18-70 years in good health. CDR3 region: CASSLTWTANTEAFF.